The clone carrying this TCR beta chain was seen more than once but under ten times. The antigen is not known. This specimen comes from a study of cytomegalovirus exposure and HLA in healthy donors. Overall study findings and caveats: It was likely that a cluster of highly shared sequence variants was a sequencing artifact.

Germline CDR1 and CDR2: LNHDA and SQIVND (reference sequence). Trimming cost V 5 bases and J 5 bases, with 12 bases left between them. This CDR3 is 13 amino acids long. Both 60 Vbeta primers and 13 Jbeta primers went into the PCR. The method was immunoSEQ multiplex PCR; TCRdb's version includes in-frame clones alone and lacks a portion of them. Of fewer than 150,000 clones in the sample, 73% are singletons; the top ten hold around an eighth. The sequenced sample was PBMCs. The receptor's source is a human donor in good health. V and J are TRBV19 and TRBJ1-1; D is perhaps TRBD1 (6 bases). The CDR3 region is CASSAQGFTEAFF. CDR3 bases: TGTGCCAGTAGTGCGCAGGGGTTTACTGAAGCTTTCTTT. The complete variable domain, with remaining parts taken from reference TRBV19 and TRBJ1-1, reads DGGITQSPKYLFRKEGQNVTLSCEQNLNHDAMYWYRQDPGQGLRLIYYSQIVNDFQKGDIAEGYSVSREKKESFPLTVTSAQKNPTAFYLCASSAQGFTEAFFGQGTRLTVV.